These 19 T cell receptor beta chains came from one sample sequenced in a study of blood T cell repertoires in COVID-19. Data came from immunoSEQ multiplex PCR; TCRdb stores just in-frame clones and leaves some out. Of over 150,000 clones in the sample, more than 90% are singletons; the top ten hold around 0.5%. Sequencing was performed on peripheral blood. These receptors were taken from a man in his fifties with acute or convalescent COVID-19.

The rearrangement links TRBV7-3 to TRBJ2-7; D gene ambiguous. Germline lookup yields CDR1 SGHTA and CDR2 FQGTGA. V gave up 4 bases and J gave up 4 bases, with 8 bases separating them. The CDR3 sequence is 12 residues long. CDR3 sequence reads: CASSWAAYEQYV. The CDR3 nucleotides read TGTGCCAGCAGCTGGGCAGCTTACGAGCAGTACGTC.

The genes are TRBV5-1 and TRBJ2-3, with D tentatively TRBD1 (6 bases). CDR3 length equals 16 residues. Trimming pared 0 bases from V and 0 bases from J, leaving 11 bases between. In germline, CDR1 is SGHRS, CDR2 YFSETQ. CDR3 in amino acids: CASSLVQGRSTDTQYF. DNA for the CDR3: TGCGCCAGCAGCTTGGTTCAGGGGAGAAGCACAGATACGCAGTATTTT.

The genes are TRBV7-2 and TRBJ2-7; 7 positions agree with TRBD2. Germline V lookup: CDR1 SGHTA, CDR2 FQGNSA. After removal of 0 bases from V and 2 bases from J, the junction contained 19 bases not matched to a gene. The CDR3 has 20 amino acids. The CDR3 sequence is CASSLAPSLAYRRGAYEQYV. The CDR3 DNA is TGTGCCAGCAGCTTAGCCCCTTCACTAGCGTACCGCCGGGGGGCCTACGAGCAGTACGTC.

The chain employs TRBV4-3 and TRBJ2-5; a weak D match, TRBD2 (5 bases). The CDR3 totals 15 residues. The germline gives CDR1 LGHNA, CDR2 YSLEER. Trimming removed 1 base at V and 5 bases at J, with 14 bases between. The CDR3 sequence is CASSQGGFRGETQYF. The DNA of the CDR3 is TGCGCCAGCAGCCAAGGCGGGTTTCGAGGGGAGACCCAGTACTTC.

This rearrangement joins TRBV5-1 to TRBJ1-3; TRBD1 aligns across 8 bases. CDR1 and CDR2 from the germline V gene are SGHRS and YFSETQ. The CDR3 length is 18 residues. The trim removed 2 bases at V and 2 bases at J, leaving 12 bases unmatched. CDR3 DNA: TGCGCCAGCAGCTTTAGGACAGGGACGGGTTTTGCTGGAAACACCATATATTTT. Translated: CASSFRTGTGFAGNTIYF.

The chain is built from TRBV4-1 and TRBJ2-1; D not certain. The germline V and J ends were trimmed by 1 base and 7 bases, with 8 bases remaining between them. The germline V gene has CDR1 MGHRA and CDR2 YSYEKL. This CDR3 contains 13 residues. DNA of the CDR3: TGCGCCAGCAGCCAAGTTTCCTTAAATGAGCAGTTCTTC. This encodes CASSQVSLNEQFF.

V is TRBV27 and J is TRBJ2-1, with 10 bases lining up with TRBD1. Germline trimming cut 3 bases from V and 8 bases from J; bases unmatched to any gene: 4. The CDR3 totals 14 residues. Germline values: CDR1 MNHEY, CDR2 SMNVEV (reference sequence). CDR3: CASSFGDRGHEQFF. DNA for the CDR3: TGTGCCAGCAGTTTCGGGGACAGGGGCCATGAGCAGTTCTTC.

V and J are TRBV4-2 and TRBJ2-4; 7 nucleotides match TRBD2. The CDR3 has 16 amino acids. Germline V gene sequence: CDR1 LGHNA, CDR2 YNFKEQ. J lost 3 bases, V lost 1 base, and 6 bases had no gene match. CDR3 amino acids: CASSQGARGYKNIQYF. DNA of the CDR3: TGTGCCAGCAGCCAAGGGGCGCGGGGGTACAAAAACATTCAGTACTTC.

This clone was found a few times. This chain joins TRBV7-9 and TRBJ1-2; D perhaps matches TRBD1 (5 bases). The CDR3 spans 14 residues. The V end lost 7 bases, the J end lost 4 bases, and 16 bases lay between the germline ends. Germline-derived CDR1 and CDR2 are SEHNR and FQNEAQ (reference sequence). The CDR3 is CASTQGSTIYGYTF. DNA of the CDR3: TGTGCCAGCACGCAGGGCTCCACTATCTATGGCTACACCTTC.

The chain links TRBV27 to TRBJ2-7; 10 positions match TRBD2. The CDR3 sequence is 16 residues long. The V gene's germline CDR1 is MNHEY and CDR2 SMNVEV (reference sequence). Unmatched junction bases numbered 10, after V lost 4 bases and J lost 4 bases. The CDR3 here is CASSSELAGVKYEQYF. CDR3 coding DNA: TGTGCCAGCAGTTCAGAGCTAGCGGGAGTTAAATACGAGCAGTACTTC.

V usage is TRBV5-1 and J usage is TRBJ2-7; maybe TRBD1 (6 bases). V was pared by 7 bases and J by 1 base, with 18 bases between. The CDR3 spans 15 residues. CDR1 SGHRS and CDR2 YFSETQ come from the germline V gene. The CDR3 DNA follows: TGCGCCAGCTCCCTCTGGGACACTGGTTCCTACGAGCAGTACTTC. Its protein product is CASSLWDTGSYEQYF.

This CDR3 is CASSLFSGRYNEQFF. CDR3 coding DNA: TGTGCCAGCAGTTTATTTAGCGGGAGGTACAATGAGCAGTTCTTC. This chain links TRBV28 with TRBJ2-1; 10 positions agree with TRBD2. Germline V gene sequence: CDR1 MDHEN, CDR2 SYDVKM. The CDR3 length is 15 residues. V was pared by 1 base and J by 4 bases, with 1 base of the junction left unmatched.

V gene TRBV21-1 combines with J gene TRBJ1-6; the table's D call, TRBD1, has no DNA check behind it. TRBV21-1 is a documented pseudogene. The length of the CDR3 is 17 residues. The CDR3 DNA reads as TGTGCCAGCAGCAAAGCGCTTTTCGAGGGGGCTGGCTCACCCCTCCACTTT. This encodes CASSKALFEGAGSPLHF.

The rearrangement uses TRBV6-2 or TRBV6-3 and TRBJ2-1, with D possibly TRBD1 on 9 matching bases. The CDR3 is 16 residues long. V dropped 1 base and J dropped 8 bases, with 18 bases sitting between them. Germline V gene data show CDR1 as MNHEY and CDR2 as SVGEGT. The CDR3 loop reads CASSYLAGQGSHEQFF. CDR3 DNA: TGTGCCAGCAGTTACTTAGCGGGACAGGGCTCCCATGAGCAGTTCTTC.

The rearrangement joins TRBV10-2 to TRBJ2-1; D possibly corresponds to TRBD1 (5 bases). CDR3 size: 14 residues. Trimming stripped 3 bases from V and 7 bases from J, with 13 bases between. Germline loops: CDR1 WSHSY, CDR2 SAAADI. Written as DNA, the CDR3 is TGCGCCAGCAGTGACGTCCAGGGAATAAATGAGCAGTTCTTC. It yields the protein CASSDVQGINEQFF.

The V gene is TRBV2, the J gene TRBJ1-2, with D hard to call. CDR3 length: 12 amino acids. Germline assignment: CDR1 SNHLY and CDR2 FYNNEI. V was clipped by 6 bases and J by 3 bases, with 8 bases between them. The CDR3 DNA is TGTGCCAGCAGGGGAGCTGACTATGGCTACACCTTC. Its protein product is CASRGADYGYTF.

The V and J genes are TRBV28 and TRBJ1-2; 7 bases match TRBD1. The CDR3 extends over 12 amino acids. In germline, CDR1 is MDHEN, CDR2 SYDVKM. The V segment lost 6 bases and the J segment 8 bases; nucleotides outside the gene matches: 6. The CDR3, as DNA: TGTGCCAGCAGACAGGGGTTAAGCGGCTACACCTTC. This encodes CASRQGLSGYTF.

The chain recombines TRBV5-4 with TRBJ2-2; maybe TRBD1 (6 bases). The CDR3 loop spans 15 amino acids. In germline, CDR1 is SGHNT, CDR2 YYREEE (reference sequence). V was cut by 5 bases and J by 1 base, with 12 bases left in between. This CDR3 is CASRDEDRNTGELFF. The CDR3 nucleotides read TGTGCCAGCAGAGATGAGGACAGGAACACCGGGGAGCTGTTTTTT.

This chain links TRBV15 with TRBJ2-1; the match to TRBD2 covers 7 bases. J gave up 4 bases and V 3 bases, and 6 bases lay outside the gene matches. This CDR3 is built from 15 residues. Germline CDR1 LNHNV, CDR2 YYDKDF (reference sequence). CDR3 region: CATSRIAGAYNEQFF. The CDR3 bases are TGTGCCACCAGCAGGATAGCGGGCGCGTACAATGAGCAGTTCTTC.